Listed below are T cell receptor beta chains from one sample, sequenced in a study of cytomegalovirus exposure and HLA in healthy donors. Sequenced by immunoSEQ multiplex PCR; TCRdb stores in-frame clones only, minus some. This table has about 120,000 clones, around 78% appearing once. Sequenced sample: PBMCs. The receptors were sampled from a woman between 25 and 40 years old in good health and CMV-seropositive. The CDR3 runs from the conserved cysteine through the conserved F or W. D genes are given only for firm matches. Some rows mark clone size as missing; the rest say once, few, many or name a class of expanded clone.

>.|.|TRBJ2-1|TRBV4-1
CASSPLGTYNEQFF
TGCGCCAGCAGCCCCCTGGGCACGTACAATGAGCAGTTCTTC
>.|.|TRBJ1-1|TRBV7-2
CASSIRGNTEAFF
TGTGCCAGCAGCATCAGGGGTAACACTGAAGCTTTCTTT
>.|TRBD1|TRBJ2-6|TRBV5-5
CASTLQGASGANVLTF
TGTGCCAGCACCCTCCAGGGGGCTTCTGGGGCCAACGTCCTGACTTTC
>.|.|TRBJ2-2|TRBV7-2
CASSLIGGPNTGELFF
TGTGCCAGCAGCTTAATCGGCGGGCCAAACACCGGGGAGCTGTTTTTT
>once|.|TRBJ2-3|TRBV7-9
CASSLWVQVGTDTQYF
TGTGCCAGCAGCTTGTGGGTCCAGGTCGGCACAGATACGCAGTATTTT
>.|.|TRBJ1-6|TRBV6-6
CASSSDSGNSPLHF
TGTGCCAGCAGTTCGGATAGCGGGAATTCACCCCTCCACTTT
>.|TRBD1|TRBJ2-3|TRBV5-1
CASSLDGRGRSSTDTQYF
TGCGCCAGCAGCTTGGATGGCAGGGGGCGATCGAGCACAGATACGCAGTATTTT
>.|.|TRBJ2-2|TRBV5-1
CASSGDTTGELFF
TGCGCCAGCAGCGGTGACACCACGGGGGAGCTGTTTTTT
>.|.|TRBJ1-2|TRBV5-6
CASSRGDTQGGYTF
TGTGCCAGCAGCCGAGGTGACACCCAGGGGGGCTACACCTTC
>.|.|TRBJ2-3|TRBV5-6
CASSGLGSTQYF
TGTGCCAGCAGCGGACTGGGCAGTACGCAGTATTTT
>.|TRBD1|TRBJ1-6|TRBV4-3
CASSQEYGQGRPLHF
TGCGCCAGCAGCCAAGAATACGGACAGGGGCGACCCCTCCACTTT
>.|.|TRBJ1-5|TRBV6-7
CARPARQGFNQPQHF
TGTGCCCGTCCAGCGCGGCAGGGCTTTAATCAGCCCCAGCATTTT
>.|.|TRBJ2-1|TRBV4-1
CASSQDLSSYNEQFF
TGCGCCAGCAGCCAAGATCTGAGCTCCTACAATGAGCAGTTCTTC
>.|TRBD2|TRBJ2-7|TRBV5-1
CASSLVGGSYEQYF
TGCGCCAGCAGCTTGGTGGGGGGGTCCTACGAGCAGTACTTC
>.|TRBD2|TRBJ2-7|TRBV7-2
CASSLELADYEQYF
TGTGCCAGCAGCTTAGAACTAGCGGATTACGAGCAGTACTTC
>.|.|TRBJ1-2|TRBV7-9
CASSLKEPRYTF
TGTGCCAGCAGCTTAAAGGAGCCTCGCTACACCTTC
>.|.|TRBJ1-5|TRBV10-3
CAIRGEGPHAPQHF
TGTGCCATCAGGGGGGAGGGGCCGCATGCTCCCCAGCATTTT
>.|.|TRBJ1-1|TRBV6-6
CASNRDRNTEAFF
TGTGCCAGCAACAGAGACAGAAACACTGAAGCTTTCTTT
>.|.|TRBJ2-3|TRBV30
CAWREPGVDTQYF
TGTGCCTGGAGGGAGCCTGGCGTGGATACGCAGTATTTT
>.|.|TRBJ1-6|TRBV30
CAWSSGLATLHF
TGTGCCTGGAGCTCAGGGCTCGCAACCCTCCACTTT
>.|TRBD1|TRBJ1-6|TRBV5-1
CASRGQGTYNSPLHF
TGCGCCAGCAGGGGACAGGGTACCTATAATTCACCCCTCCACTTT
>.|TRBD1|TRBJ1-1|TRBV7-2
CASSLSGTGNTEAFF
TGTGCCAGCAGCTTGTCCGGGACAGGGAACACTGAAGCTTTCTTT
>.|TRBD2|TRBJ2-2|TRBV29-1
CSVRRAGAPGAGELFF
TGCAGCGTCCGACGAGCGGGGGCGCCCGGAGCCGGGGAGCTGTTTTTT
>.|.|TRBJ2-1|TRBV12-5
CASGLVSGGHNEQFF
TGTGCTAGTGGTTTGGTATCGGGCGGGCACAATGAGCAGTTCTTC
>few|TRBD1|TRBJ1-1|TRBV4-3
CASSQDPTGPTEAFF
TGCGCCAGCAGCCAAGATCCGACAGGGCCCACTGAAGCTTTCTTT
>.|.|TRBJ2-1|TRBV11-3
CASSLGQNPTYNEQFF
TGTGCCAGCAGCTTAGGACAAAACCCAACCTACAATGAGCAGTTCTTC
>.|.|TRBJ1-5|TRBV2
CASSGEGGNQPQHF
TGTGCCAGCAGTGGGGAAGGGGGCAATCAGCCCCAGCATTTT
>.|.|TRBJ1-6|TRBV6-1
CASSEWERGLHF
TGTGCCAGCAGTGAATGGGAAAGGGGTCTCCACTTT
>few|.|TRBJ2-5|TRBV4-2
CASSPYPQETQYF
TGTGCCAGCAGCCCCTACCCCCAAGAGACCCAGTACTTC
>few|TRBD2|TRBJ2-1|TRBV6-6
CASSYSSGNEQFF
TGTGCCAGCAGTTACTCTAGCGGGAATGAGCAGTTCTTC
>.|TRBD1|TRBJ2-1|TRBV11-3
CASSSSTGGHTEQFF
TGTGCCAGCAGCTCATCGACAGGGGGTCACACTGAGCAGTTCTTC